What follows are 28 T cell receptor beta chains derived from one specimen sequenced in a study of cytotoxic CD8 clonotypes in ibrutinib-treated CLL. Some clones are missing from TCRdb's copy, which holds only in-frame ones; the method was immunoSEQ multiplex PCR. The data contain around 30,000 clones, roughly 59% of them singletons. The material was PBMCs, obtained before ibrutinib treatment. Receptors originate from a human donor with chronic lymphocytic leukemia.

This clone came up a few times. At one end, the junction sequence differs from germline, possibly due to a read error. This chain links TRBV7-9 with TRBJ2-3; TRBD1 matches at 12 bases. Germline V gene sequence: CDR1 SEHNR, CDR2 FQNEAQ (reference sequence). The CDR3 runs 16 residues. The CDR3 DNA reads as TGTGCCAGCAGCCCGCGGAATCCCGGGACAGGGGGCGCCTTAAAGTTT. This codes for CASSPRNPGTGGALKF.

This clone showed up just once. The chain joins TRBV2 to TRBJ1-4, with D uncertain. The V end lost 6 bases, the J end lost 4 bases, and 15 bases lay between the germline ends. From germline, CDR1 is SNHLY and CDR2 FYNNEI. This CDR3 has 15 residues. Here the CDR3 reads CASSASRPLNEKLFF. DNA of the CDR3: TGTGCCAGCAGCGCCTCGAGGCCACTTAATGAAAAACTGTTTTTT.

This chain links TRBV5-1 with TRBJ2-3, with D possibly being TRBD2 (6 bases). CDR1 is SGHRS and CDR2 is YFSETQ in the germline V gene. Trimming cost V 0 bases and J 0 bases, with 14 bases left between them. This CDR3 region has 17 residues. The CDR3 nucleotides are TGCGCCAGCAGCTTGGCCGTTCTAGCGACTAGCACAGATACGCAGTATTTT. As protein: CASSLAVLATSTDTQYF. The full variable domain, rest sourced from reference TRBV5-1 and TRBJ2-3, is KAGVTQTPRYLIKTRGQQVTLSCSPISGHRSVSWYQQTPGQGLQFLFEYFSETQRNKGNFPGRFSGRQFSNSRSEMNVSTLELGDSALYLCASSLAVLATSTDTQYFGPGTRLTVL.

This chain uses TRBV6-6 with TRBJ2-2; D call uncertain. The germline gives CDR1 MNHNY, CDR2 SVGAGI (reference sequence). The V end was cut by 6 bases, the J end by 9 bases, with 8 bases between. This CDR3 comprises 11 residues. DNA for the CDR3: TGTGCCAGCAGCCACCGCCGGGAGCTGTTTTTT. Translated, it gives CASSHRRELFF.

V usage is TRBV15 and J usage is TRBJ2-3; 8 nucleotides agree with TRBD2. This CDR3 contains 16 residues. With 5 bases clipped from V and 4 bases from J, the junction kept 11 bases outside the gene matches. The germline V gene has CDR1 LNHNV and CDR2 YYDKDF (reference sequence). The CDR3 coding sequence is TGTGCCACCAGCGGGGGTAGGCGGGGGGCTGCAGATACGCAGTATTTT. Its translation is CATSGGRRGAADTQYF.

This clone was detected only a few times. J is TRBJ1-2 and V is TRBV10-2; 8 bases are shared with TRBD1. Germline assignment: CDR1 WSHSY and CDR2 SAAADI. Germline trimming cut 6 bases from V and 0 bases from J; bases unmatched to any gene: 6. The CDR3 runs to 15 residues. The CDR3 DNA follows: TGCGCCAGCAGAGGGGGACAGGCTTCTAACTATGGCTACACCTTC. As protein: CASRGGQASNYGYTF.

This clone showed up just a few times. The CDR3 protein is CASSPGTGDGELFF. The CDR3 coding sequence is TGTGCCAGCAGCCCCGGGACAGGGGACGGGGAGCTGTTTTTT. V and J are TRBV11-2 and TRBJ2-2; 10 bases line up with TRBD1. CDR1 SGHAT and CDR2 FQNNGV come from the germline V gene. CDR3 length: 14 amino acids. V lost 5 bases, J lost 7 bases, and 4 bases stayed unmatched.

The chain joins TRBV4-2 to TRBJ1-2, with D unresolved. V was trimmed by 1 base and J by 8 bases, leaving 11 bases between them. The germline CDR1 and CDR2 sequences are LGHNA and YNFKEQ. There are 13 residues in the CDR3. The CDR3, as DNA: TGTGCCAGCAGCCAAGGGCAGAAACGAGGCTACACCTTC. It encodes CASSQGQKRGYTF.

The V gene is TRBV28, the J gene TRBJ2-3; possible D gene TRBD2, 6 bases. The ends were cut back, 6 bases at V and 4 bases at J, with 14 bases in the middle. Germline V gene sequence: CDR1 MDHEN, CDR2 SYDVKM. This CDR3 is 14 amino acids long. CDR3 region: CASRPSPSADTQYF. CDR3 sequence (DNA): TGTGCCAGCAGACCCTCCCCTAGCGCAGATACGCAGTATTTT.

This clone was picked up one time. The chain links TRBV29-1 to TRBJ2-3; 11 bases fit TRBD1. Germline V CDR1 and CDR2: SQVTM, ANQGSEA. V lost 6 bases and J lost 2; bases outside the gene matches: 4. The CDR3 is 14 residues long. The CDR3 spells CSVGTGGNTDTQYF. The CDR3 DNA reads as TGCAGCGTGGGGACAGGGGGTAACACAGATACGCAGTATTTT.

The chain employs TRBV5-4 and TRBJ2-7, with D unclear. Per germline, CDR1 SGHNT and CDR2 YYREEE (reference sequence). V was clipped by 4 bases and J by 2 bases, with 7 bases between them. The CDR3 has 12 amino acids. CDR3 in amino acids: CASSLTPYEQYF. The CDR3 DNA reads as TGTGCCAGCAGCCTCACCCCCTACGAGCAGTACTTC.

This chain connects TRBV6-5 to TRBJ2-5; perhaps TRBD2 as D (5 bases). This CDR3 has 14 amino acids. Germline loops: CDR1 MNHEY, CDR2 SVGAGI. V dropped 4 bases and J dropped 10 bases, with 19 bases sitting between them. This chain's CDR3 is CASSSRGPLRDQYF. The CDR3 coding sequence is TGTGCCAGCAGTTCGAGAGGGCCCCTAAGGGACCAGTACTTC.

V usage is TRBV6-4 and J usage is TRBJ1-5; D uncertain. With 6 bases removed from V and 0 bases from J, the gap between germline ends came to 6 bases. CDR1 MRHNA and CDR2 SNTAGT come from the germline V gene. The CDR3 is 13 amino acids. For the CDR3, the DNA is TGTGCCAGCAGCTCCAATAGCAATCAGCCCCAGCATTTT. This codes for CASSSNSNQPQHF.

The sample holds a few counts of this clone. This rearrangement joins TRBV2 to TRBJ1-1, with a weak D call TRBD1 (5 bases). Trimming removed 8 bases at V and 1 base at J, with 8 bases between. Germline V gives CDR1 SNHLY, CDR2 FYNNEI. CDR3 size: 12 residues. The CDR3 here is CASDRKNTEAFF. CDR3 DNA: TGTGCCAGCGACAGAAAGAACACTGAAGCTTTCTTT.

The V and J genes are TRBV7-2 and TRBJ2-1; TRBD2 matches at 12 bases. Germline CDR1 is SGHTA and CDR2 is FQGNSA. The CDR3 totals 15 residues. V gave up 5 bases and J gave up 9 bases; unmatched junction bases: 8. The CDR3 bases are TGTGCCAGCAGCCTGCGACTAGCGGGAGAACTTGAGCAGTTCTTC. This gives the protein CASSLRLAGELEQFF.

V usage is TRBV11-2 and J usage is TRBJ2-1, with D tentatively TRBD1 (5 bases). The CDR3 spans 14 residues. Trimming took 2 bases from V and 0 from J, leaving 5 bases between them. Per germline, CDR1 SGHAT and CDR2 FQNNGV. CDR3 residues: CASSLQGSYNEQFF. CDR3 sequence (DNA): TGTGCCAGCAGCTTACAGGGCTCCTACAATGAGCAGTTCTTC.

The chain's CDR3 is CASSFRRQGIHEQFF. CDR3 nucleotide sequence: TGTGCCAGCAGCTTTCGGCGTCAGGGGATCCATGAGCAGTTCTTC. This chain links TRBV7-2 with TRBJ2-1, with a possible D match to TRBD1 (6 bases). Germline CDR1 reads SGHTA; CDR2 reads FQGNSA. This CDR3 has 15 residues. V lost 3 bases, J lost 8 bases, and 17 bases lay in between.

Here the CDR3 DNA reads TGTGCCAGCAGTTACTCCAGGGTGGGCTATGGCTACACCTTC. It translates to CASSYSRVGYGYTF. The rearrangement joins TRBV6-5 to TRBJ1-2; D is possibly TRBD1 (5 bases). Germline V gene data show CDR1 as MNHEY and CDR2 as SVGAGI. The length of the CDR3 is 14 residues. The ends were cut back, 0 bases at V and 4 bases at J, with 9 bases in the middle.

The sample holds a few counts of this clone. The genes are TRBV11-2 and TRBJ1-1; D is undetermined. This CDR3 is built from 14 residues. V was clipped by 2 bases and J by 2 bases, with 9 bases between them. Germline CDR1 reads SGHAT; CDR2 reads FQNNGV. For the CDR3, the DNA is TGTGCCAGCAGCTTAATGTACTCCAACACTGAAGCTTTCTTT. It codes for CASSLMYSNTEAFF.

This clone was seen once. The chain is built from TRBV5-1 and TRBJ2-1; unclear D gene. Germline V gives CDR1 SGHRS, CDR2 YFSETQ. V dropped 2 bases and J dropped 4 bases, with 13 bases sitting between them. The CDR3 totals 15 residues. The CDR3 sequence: CASSFRWPLYNEQFF. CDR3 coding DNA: TGCGCCAGCAGCTTCAGGTGGCCCTTATACAATGAGCAGTTCTTC.

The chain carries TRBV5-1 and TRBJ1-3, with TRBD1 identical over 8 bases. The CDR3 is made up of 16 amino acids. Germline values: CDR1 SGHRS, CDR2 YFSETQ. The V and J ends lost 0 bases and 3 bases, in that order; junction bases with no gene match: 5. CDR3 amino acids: CASSLETGAYGNTIYF. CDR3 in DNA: TGCGCCAGCAGCTTGGAGACAGGGGCGTATGGAAACACCATATATTTT.

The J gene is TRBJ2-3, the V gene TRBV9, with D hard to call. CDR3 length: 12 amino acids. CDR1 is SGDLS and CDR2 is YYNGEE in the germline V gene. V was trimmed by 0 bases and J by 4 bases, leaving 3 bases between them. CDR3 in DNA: TGTGCCAGCAGCGTAGCGTCAGATACGCAGTATTTT. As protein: CASSVASDTQYF.

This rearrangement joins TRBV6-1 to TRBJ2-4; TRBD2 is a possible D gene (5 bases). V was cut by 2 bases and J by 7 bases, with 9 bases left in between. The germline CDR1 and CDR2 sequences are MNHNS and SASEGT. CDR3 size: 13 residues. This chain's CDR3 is CASSETPGNIQYF. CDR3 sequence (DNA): TGTGCCAGCAGTGAAACGCCGGGGAACATTCAGTACTTC.

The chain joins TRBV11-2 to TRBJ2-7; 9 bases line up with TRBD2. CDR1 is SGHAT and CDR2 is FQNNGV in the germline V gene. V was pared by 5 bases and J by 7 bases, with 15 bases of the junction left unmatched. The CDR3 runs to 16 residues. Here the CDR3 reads CASSQVPLAGVGEQYF. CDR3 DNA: TGTGCCAGCAGCCAAGTTCCATTAGCGGGAGTGGGTGAGCAGTACTTC.

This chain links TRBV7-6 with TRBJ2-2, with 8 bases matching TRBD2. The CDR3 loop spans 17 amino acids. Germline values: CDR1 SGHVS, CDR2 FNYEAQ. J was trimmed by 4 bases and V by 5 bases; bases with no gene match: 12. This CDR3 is CASSQAPGLGVTGELFF. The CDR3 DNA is TGTGCCAGCAGCCAAGCCCCGGGACTAGGGGTCACCGGGGAGCTGTTTTTT.

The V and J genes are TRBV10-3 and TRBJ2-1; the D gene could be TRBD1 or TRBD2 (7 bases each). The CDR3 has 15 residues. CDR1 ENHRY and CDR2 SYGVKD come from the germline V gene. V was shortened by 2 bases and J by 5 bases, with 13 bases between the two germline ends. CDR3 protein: CAISESQGGNNEQFF. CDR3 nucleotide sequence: TGTGCCATCAGTGAGAGTCAGGGGGGGAACAATGAGCAGTTCTTC.

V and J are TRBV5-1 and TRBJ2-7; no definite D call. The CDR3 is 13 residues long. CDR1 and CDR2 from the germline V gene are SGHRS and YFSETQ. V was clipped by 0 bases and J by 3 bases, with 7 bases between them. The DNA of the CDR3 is TGCGCCAGCAGCTTGGTAGGCAGCTACGAGCAGTACTTC. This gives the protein CASSLVGSYEQYF.

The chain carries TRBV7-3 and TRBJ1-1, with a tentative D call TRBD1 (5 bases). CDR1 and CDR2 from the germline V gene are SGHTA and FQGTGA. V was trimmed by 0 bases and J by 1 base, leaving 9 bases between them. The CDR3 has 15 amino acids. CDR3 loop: CASSLTGAGNTEAFF. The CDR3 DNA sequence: TGTGCCAGCAGCTTAACAGGGGCTGGGAACACTGAAGCTTTCTTT.